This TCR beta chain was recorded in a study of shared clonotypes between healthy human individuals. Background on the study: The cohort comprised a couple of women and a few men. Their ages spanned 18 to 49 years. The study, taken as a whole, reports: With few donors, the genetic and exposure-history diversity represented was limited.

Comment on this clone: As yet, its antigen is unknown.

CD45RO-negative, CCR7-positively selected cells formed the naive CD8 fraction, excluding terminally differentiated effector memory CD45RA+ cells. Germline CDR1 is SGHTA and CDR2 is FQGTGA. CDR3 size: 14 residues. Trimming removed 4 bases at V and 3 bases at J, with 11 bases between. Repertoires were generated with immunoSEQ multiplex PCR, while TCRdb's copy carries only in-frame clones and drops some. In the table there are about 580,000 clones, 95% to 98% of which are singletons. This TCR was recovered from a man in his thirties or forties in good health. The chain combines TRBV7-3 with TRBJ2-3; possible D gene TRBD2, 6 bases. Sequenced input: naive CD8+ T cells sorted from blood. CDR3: CASSSGVRTDTQYF. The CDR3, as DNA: TGTGCCAGCAGCTCGGGGGTGAGGACAGATACGCAGTATTTT.